The rows below give T cell receptor beta chains drawn from one sample of a study of blood T cell repertoires in COVID-19. Assay used: immunoSEQ multiplex PCR; TCRdb lists only in-frame clones, some missing. The sample yields roughly 440,000 clones, approximately 88% seen once. The sequenced material came from peripheral blood. Receptors were obtained from a woman in her forties or fifties with COVID-19, enrolled during active disease. CDR3s include the opening cysteine and the closing phenylalanine or tryptophan. D genes are given only for firm matches. Part of the rows lack a size; the others show once, few, many or a class for expanded clones.

V	size	J	D	CDR3	DNA
TRBV2	.	TRBJ1-1	TRBD1	CASRIDRERTEAFF	TGTGCCAGCAGGATCGACAGGGAGAGGACTGAAGCTTTCTTT
TRBV6-1	once	TRBJ2-3	.	CASSAGRGPEVSDTQYF	TGTGCCAGCAGTGCGGGCAGGGGACCGGAGGTCTCAGATACGCAGTATTTT
TRBV30	few	TRBJ1-2	.	CAWSVGGSYGYTF	TGTGCCTGGAGTGTAGGGGGTAGCTATGGCTACACCTTC
TRBV6-5	.	TRBJ2-7	.	CASSTGITSYEQYF	TGTGCCAGCAGCACGGGAATAACCTCTTACGAGCAGTACTTC
TRBV5-4	.	TRBJ2-2	TRBD2	CASSGGTSGGSGELFF	TGTGCCAGCAGCGGAGGGACTAGCGGGGGTAGCGGGGAGCTGTTTTTT
TRBV30	.	TRBJ1-2	.	CAGGGYGYTF	TGTGCCGGCGGGGGGTATGGCTACACCTTC
TRBV27	.	TRBJ1-1	.	CASQDPGSEAFF	TGTGCCAGCCAGGACCCGGGATCTGAAGCTTTCTTT
TRBV4-1	.	TRBJ1-2	.	CASSPNRGLSDYGYTF	TGCGCCAGCAGCCCGAACCGGGGGTTATCAGACTATGGCTACACCTTC
TRBV11-2	.	TRBJ1-6	.	CASSYEQGLTLHF	TGTGCCAGCAGCTACGAACAGGGTCTCACCCTCCACTTT
TRBV2	few	TRBJ2-1	.	CASSDIGSSYNEQFF	TGTGCCAGCAGTGATATTGGGAGCTCCTACAATGAGCAGTTCTTC
TRBV9	.	TRBJ1-6	.	CASTSGLADHSPLHF	TGTGCCAGCACCTCAGGACTGGCCGATCACTCACCCCTCCACTTT
TRBV19	.	TRBJ1-6	.	CASTGTFNSPLHF	TGTGCCAGCACCGGGACATTTAATTCACCCCTCCACTTT
TRBV11-2	.	TRBJ1-2	TRBD1	CASSLGTGGGGYGYTF	TGTGCCAGCAGCTTAGGTACAGGGGGAGGTGGCTATGGCTACACCTTC
TRBV30	.	TRBJ1-1	.	CAAGKGASGTLGAFF	TGTGCCGCGGGGAAAGGGGCTTCGGGCACACTGGGGGCTTTCTTT
TRBV5-4	.	TRBJ1-1	.	CASSLEQGWAEAFF	TGTGCCAGCAGCTTGGAACAGGGTTGGGCTGAAGCTTTCTTT
TRBV28	.	TRBJ2-1	.	CASSLRATYNEQFF	TGTGCCAGCAGTTTAAGAGCAACCTACAATGAGCAGTTCTTC
TRBV6-5	once	TRBJ1-6	.	CASIPTWASNSPLHF	TGTGCCAGCATTCCGACATGGGCAAGTAATTCACCCCTCCACTTT
TRBV5-1	.	TRBJ2-5	.	CASSLGGGETQYF	TGCGCCAGCAGCTTGGGAGGTGGCGAGACCCAGTACTTC
TRBV18	.	TRBJ2-3	.	CASSPRGVTDTQYF	TGTGCCAGCTCACCACGGGGCGTCACAGATACGCAGTATTTT
TRBV30	.	TRBJ2-3	.	CAWSGVSTDTQYF	TGTGCCTGGAGTGGAGTCAGCACAGATACGCAGTATTTT
TRBV29-1	once	TRBJ2-5	.	CSVEVWGLASRGGETQYF	TGCAGCGTTGAAGTTTGGGGGCTAGCTAGTCGAGGGGGAGAGACCCAGTACTTC
TRBV7-9	.	TRBJ1-2	TRBD1	CASSLREGGYGYTF	TGTGCCAGCAGCTTAAGGGAAGGGGGCTACGGCTACACCTTC
TRBV28	.	TRBJ1-2	.	CASSILQGNYGYTF	TGTGCCAGCAGCATATTGCAGGGGAACTATGGCTACACCTTC
TRBV19	few	TRBJ2-5	.	CASSTTGETQYF	TGTGCCAGTAGTACCACAGGGGAGACCCAGTACTTC
TRBV3-1/TRBV3-2	.	TRBJ2-2	.	CASSRDTLSGELFF	TGTGCCAGCAGCCGTGACACCCTCAGCGGGGAGCTGTTTTTT
TRBV5-4	once	TRBJ1-2	TRBD1	CASSPGQGANYGYTF	TGTGCCAGCAGCCCGGGACAGGGGGCGAACTATGGCTACACCTTC
TRBV12-3/TRBV12-4	.	TRBJ2-1	TRBD1	CASRLGTANEQFF	TGTGCCAGCAGACTGGGGACAGCCAATGAGCAGTTCTTC
TRBV6-1	.	TRBJ2-7	TRBD2	CASSEGLAGGLSYEQYF	TGTGCCAGCAGTGAAGGGCTAGCGGGGGGCCTTTCCTACGAGCAGTACTTC
TRBV7-2	.	TRBJ1-5	TRBD1	CASSLSPGQGYQPQHF	TGTGCCAGCAGCTTGTCCCCGGGACAGGGTTATCAGCCCCAGCATTTT
TRBV5-4	.	TRBJ1-4	.	CASSPRGTEKLFF	TGTGCCAGCAGCCCGAGGGGGACTGAAAAACTGTTTTTT
TRBV7-9	few	TRBJ1-5	.	CASSLEGGNQPQHF	TGTGCCAGCAGCTTAGAAGGAGGGAATCAGCCCCAGCATTTT
TRBV2	.	TRBJ2-1	TRBD2	CASRRLAGDNEQFF	TGTGCCAGCAGAAGACTAGCGGGGGACAATGAGCAGTTCTTC
TRBV5-1	.	TRBJ2-6	.	CASSTGPGEAGANVLTF	TGCGCCAGCAGCACCGGGCCCGGGGAGGCTGGGGCCAACGTCCTGACTTTC
TRBV30	.	TRBJ2-3	TRBD1	CAWSPGTGTDTQYF	TGTGCCTGGAGCCCTGGGACAGGCACAGATACGCAGTATTTT
TRBV28	.	TRBJ2-7	.	CATPGKGSYEQYF	TGTGCCACCCCGGGGAAAGGGTCCTACGAGCAGTACTTC
TRBV4-1	.	TRBJ1-6	.	CASSQTDSAYNSPLHF	TGCGCCAGCAGCCAAACCGACAGTGCCTATAATTCACCCCTCCACTTT
TRBV19	.	TRBJ1-2	TRBD1	CASIDDRGPDYGYTF	TGTGCCAGTATCGATGACAGGGGGCCCGACTATGGCTACACCTTC
TRBV7-2	few	TRBJ2-2	.	CASSLGGENTGELFF	TGTGCCAGCAGCTTGGGGGGAGAAAACACCGGGGAGCTGTTTTTT
TRBV24-1	.	TRBJ2-3	TRBD2	CATRAREADTQYF	TGTGCCACCAGGGCCCGGGAGGCGGATACGCAGTATTTT
TRBV7-9	.	TRBJ2-7	.	CASSSGGQETYEQYF	TGTGCCAGCAGCTCAGGGGGGCAGGAAACCTACGAGCAGTACTTC
TRBV7-9	.	TRBJ2-1	TRBD1	CASSSPGRAGGNEQFF	TGTGCCAGCAGCTCCCCGGGTAGGGCAGGGGGCAATGAGCAGTTCTTC
TRBV29-1	.	TRBJ1-4	.	CSAGEHATNEKLFF	TGCAGCGCTGGAGAGCATGCGACTAATGAAAAACTGTTTTTT
TRBV29-1	.	TRBJ1-1	.	CSGHPGVTEAFF	TGCAGCGGGCACCCAGGGGTGACTGAAGCTTTCTTT
TRBV9	.	TRBJ2-1	.	CASSVGGDVNEQFF	TGTGCCAGCAGCGTAGGGGGGGACGTAAATGAGCAGTTCTTC
TRBV6-4	few	TRBJ1-5	.	CASSSEVHQPQHF	TGTGCCAGCAGTAGCGAAGTCCATCAGCCCCAGCATTTT
TRBV7-2	.	TRBJ1-4	.	CASSLAASASIEKLFF	TGTGCCAGCAGCTTAGCGGCCAGCGCCTCAATTGAAAAACTGTTTTTT
TRBV18	once	TRBJ1-1	TRBD1	CASSPGQGEDGAFF	TGTGCCAGCTCACCGGGACAGGGAGAAGACGGGGCTTTCTTT
TRBV11-2	.	TRBJ1-4	.	CASSLSGAGGKLFF	TGTGCCAGCAGCTTAAGTGGCGCAGGTGGAAAACTGTTTTTT
TRBV11-2	.	TRBJ2-2	.	CASSSYRVGGELFF	TGTGCCAGCAGCTCCTACAGGGTTGGCGGGGAGCTGTTTTTT
TRBV29-1	.	TRBJ2-5	TRBD1	CSVPDREETQYF	TGCAGCGTCCCGGACAGGGAAGAGACCCAGTACTTC
TRBV6-5	.	TRBJ1-1	.	CATGHSNTEAFF	TGTGCCACCGGACATTCGAACACTGAAGCTTTCTTT
TRBV6-5	.	TRBJ2-2	TRBD1	CASGRDRGTGELFF	TGTGCCAGCGGCCGGGACAGGGGGACCGGGGAGCTGTTTTTT
TRBV11-1	.	TRBJ2-3	.	CASSLVQGPDDTQYF	TGTGCCAGCAGCTTAGTACAGGGCCCGGACGATACGCAGTATTTT
TRBV27	.	TRBJ2-2	TRBD1	CASSLGTGGNGELFF	TGTGCCAGCAGTTTAGGGACAGGGGGGAACGGGGAGCTGTTTTTT
TRBV16	.	TRBJ1-1	.	CASSQGVNTEAFF	TGTGCCAGCAGCCAGGGAGTGAACACTGAAGCTTTCTTT
TRBV6-1	.	TRBJ1-6	.	CASSEVDFNSPLHF	TGTGCCAGCAGTGAAGTTGACTTTAATTCACCCCTCCACTTT